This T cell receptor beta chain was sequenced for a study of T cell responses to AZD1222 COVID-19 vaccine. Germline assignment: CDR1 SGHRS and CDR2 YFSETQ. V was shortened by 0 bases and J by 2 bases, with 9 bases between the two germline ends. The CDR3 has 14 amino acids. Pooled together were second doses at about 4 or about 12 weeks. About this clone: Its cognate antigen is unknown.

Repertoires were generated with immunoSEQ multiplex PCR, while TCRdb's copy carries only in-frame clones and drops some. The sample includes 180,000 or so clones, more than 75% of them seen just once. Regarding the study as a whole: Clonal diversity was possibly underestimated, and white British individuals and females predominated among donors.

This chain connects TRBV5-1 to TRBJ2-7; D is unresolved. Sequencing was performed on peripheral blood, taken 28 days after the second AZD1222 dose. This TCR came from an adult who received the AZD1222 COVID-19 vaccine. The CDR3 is CASSLEGSPYEQYF. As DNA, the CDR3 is TGCGCCAGCAGCTTGGAGGGCAGCCCCTACGAGCAGTACTTC.